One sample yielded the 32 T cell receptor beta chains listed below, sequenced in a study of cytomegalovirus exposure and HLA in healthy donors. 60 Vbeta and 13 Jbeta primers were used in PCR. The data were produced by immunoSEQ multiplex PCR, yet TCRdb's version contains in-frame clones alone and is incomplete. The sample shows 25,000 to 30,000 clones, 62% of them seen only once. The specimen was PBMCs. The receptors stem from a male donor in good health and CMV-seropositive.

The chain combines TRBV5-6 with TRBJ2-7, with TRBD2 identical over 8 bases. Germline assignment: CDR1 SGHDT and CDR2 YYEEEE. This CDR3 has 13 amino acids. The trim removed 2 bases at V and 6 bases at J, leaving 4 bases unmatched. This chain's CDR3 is CASSFGLAGEQYF. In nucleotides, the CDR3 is TGTGCCAGCAGCTTCGGACTAGCTGGCGAGCAGTACTTC.

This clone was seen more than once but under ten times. The chain's CDR3 is CASSSGTGNLEAFF. The DNA of the CDR3 is TGTGCCAGCAGCTCCGGGACAGGGAATTTAGAAGCTTTCTTT. This sequence joins TRBV11-2 and TRBJ1-1, with 9 bases that match TRBD1. CDR1 is SGHAT and CDR2 is FQNNGV in the germline V gene. V shed 4 bases and J 8 bases; nucleotides not matched to a gene: 8. The CDR3 sequence is 14 residues long.

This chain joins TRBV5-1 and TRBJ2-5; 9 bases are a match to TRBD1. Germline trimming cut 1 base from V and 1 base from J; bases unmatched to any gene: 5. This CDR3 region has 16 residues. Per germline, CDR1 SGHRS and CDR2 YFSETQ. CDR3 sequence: CASSLTGQGGQETQYF. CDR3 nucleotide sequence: TGCGCCAGCAGCTTGACGGGACAGGGAGGCCAAGAGACCCAGTACTTC. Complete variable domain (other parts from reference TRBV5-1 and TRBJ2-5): KAGVTQTPRYLIKTRGQQVTLSCSPISGHRSVSWYQQTPGQGLQFLFEYFSETQRNKGNFPGRFSGRQFSNSRSEMNVSTLELGDSALYLCASSLTGQGGQETQYFGPGTRLLVL.

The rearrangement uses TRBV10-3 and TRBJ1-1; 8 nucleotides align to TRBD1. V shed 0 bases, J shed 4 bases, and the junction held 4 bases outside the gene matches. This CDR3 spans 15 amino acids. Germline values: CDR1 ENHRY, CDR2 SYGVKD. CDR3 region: CAISESQGAGTEAFF. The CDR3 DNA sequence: TGTGCCATCAGTGAGTCCCAGGGGGCAGGCACTGAAGCTTTCTTT.

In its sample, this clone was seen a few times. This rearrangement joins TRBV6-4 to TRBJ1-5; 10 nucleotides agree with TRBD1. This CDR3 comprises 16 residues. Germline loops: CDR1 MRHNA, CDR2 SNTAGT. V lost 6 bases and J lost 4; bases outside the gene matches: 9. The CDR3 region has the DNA TGTGCCAGCAGCCTCGGGTGGGACAGGGGTAATCAGCCCCAGCATTTT. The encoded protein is CASSLGWDRGNQPQHF.

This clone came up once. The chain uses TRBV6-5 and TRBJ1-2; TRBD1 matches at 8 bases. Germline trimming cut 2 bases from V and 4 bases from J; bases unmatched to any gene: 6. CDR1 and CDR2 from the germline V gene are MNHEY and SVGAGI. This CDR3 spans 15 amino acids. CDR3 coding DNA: TGTGCCAGCAGTTACAAGACAGGGGCCTCCTATGGCTACACCTTC. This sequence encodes CASSYKTGASYGYTF.

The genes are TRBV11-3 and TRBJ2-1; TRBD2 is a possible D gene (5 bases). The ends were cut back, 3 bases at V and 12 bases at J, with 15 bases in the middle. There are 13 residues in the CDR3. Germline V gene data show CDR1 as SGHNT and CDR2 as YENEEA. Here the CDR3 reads CASSLGALGGQFF. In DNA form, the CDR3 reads TGTGCCAGCAGCTTGGGAGCTCTAGGTGGGCAGTTCTTC. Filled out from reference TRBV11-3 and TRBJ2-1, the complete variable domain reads EAGVVQSPRYKIIEKKQPVAFWCNPISGHNTLYWYLQNLGQGPELLIRYENEEAVDDSQLPKDRFSAERLKGVDSTLKIQPAELGDSAVYLCASSLGALGGQFFGPGTRLTVL.

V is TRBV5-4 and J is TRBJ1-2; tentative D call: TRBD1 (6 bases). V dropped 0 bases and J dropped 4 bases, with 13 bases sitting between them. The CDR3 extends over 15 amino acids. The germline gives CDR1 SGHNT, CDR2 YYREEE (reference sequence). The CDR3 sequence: CASSLDLQGAYGYTF. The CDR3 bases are TGTGCCAGCAGCTTGGACCTACAGGGAGCCTATGGCTACACCTTC.

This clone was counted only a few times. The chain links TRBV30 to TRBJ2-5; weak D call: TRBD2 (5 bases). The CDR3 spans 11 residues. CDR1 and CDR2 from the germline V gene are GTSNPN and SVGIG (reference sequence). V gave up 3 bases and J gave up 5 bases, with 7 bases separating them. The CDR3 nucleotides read TGTGCCTGGAGGTCGGGGGAGACCCAGTACTTC. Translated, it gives CAWRSGETQYF.

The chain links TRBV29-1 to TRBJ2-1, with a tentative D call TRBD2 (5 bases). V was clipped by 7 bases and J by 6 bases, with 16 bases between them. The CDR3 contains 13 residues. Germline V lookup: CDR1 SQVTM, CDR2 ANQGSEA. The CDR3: CSGIRDHINEQFF. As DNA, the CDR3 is TGCAGCGGAATCCGGGATCATATCAATGAGCAGTTCTTC.

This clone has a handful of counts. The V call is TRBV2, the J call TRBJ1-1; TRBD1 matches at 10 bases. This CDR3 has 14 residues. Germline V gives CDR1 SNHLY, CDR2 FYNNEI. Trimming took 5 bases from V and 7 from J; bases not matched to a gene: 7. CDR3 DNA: TGTGCCAGCAGTTTAAGACAGGGGGCGGATGAAGCTTTCTTT. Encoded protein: CASSLRQGADEAFF. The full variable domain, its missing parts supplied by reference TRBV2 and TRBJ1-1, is EPEVTQTPSHQVTQMGQEVILRCVPISNHLYFYWYRQILGQKVEFLVSFYNNEISEKSEIFDDQFSVERPDGSNFTLKIRSTKLEDSAMYFCASSLRQGADEAFFGQGTRLTVV.

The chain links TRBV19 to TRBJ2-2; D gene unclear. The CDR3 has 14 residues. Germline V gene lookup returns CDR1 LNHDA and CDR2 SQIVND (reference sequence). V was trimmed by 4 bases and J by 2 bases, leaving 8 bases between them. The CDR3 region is CASSNYYNTGELFF. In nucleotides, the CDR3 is TGTGCCAGTAGTAACTACTACAACACCGGGGAGCTGTTTTTT.

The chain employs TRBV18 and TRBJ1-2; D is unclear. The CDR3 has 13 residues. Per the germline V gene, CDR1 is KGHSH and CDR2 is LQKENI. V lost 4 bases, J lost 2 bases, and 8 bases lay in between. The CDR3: CASSQEQNYGYTF. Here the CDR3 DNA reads TGTGCCAGCTCACAAGAACAGAACTATGGCTACACCTTC.

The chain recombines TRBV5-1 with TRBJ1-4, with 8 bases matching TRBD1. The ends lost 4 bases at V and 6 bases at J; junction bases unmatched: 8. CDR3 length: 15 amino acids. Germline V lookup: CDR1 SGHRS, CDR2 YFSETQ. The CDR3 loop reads CASSLQTGDYEKLFF. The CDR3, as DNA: TGCGCCAGCAGCCTACAGACAGGGGACTATGAAAAACTGTTTTTT.

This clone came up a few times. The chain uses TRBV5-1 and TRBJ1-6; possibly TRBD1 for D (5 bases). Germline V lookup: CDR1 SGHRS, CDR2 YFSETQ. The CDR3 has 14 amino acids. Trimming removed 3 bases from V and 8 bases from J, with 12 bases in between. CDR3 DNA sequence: TGCGCCAGCAGCTCTAGGGGTCGGGATTCACCCCTCCACTTT. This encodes CASSSRGRDSPLHF.

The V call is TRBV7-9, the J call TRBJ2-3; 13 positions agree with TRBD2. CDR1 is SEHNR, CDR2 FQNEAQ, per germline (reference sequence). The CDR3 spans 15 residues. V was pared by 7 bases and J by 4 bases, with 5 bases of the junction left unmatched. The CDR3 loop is CASTTSGRAPDTQYF. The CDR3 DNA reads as TGTGCCAGCACCACTAGCGGGAGGGCCCCAGATACGCAGTATTTT.

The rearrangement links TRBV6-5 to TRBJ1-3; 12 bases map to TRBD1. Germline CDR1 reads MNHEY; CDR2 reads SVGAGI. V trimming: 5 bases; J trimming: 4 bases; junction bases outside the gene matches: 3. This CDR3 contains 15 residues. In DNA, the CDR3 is TGTGCCAGCAGTCCGGGGACAGGGGGCGGAAACACCATATATTTT. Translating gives CASSPGTGGGNTIYF.

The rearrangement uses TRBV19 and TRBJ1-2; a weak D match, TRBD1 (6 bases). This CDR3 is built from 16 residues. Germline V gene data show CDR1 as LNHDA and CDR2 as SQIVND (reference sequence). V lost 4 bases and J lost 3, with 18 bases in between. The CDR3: CASSSFNRDTDYGYTF. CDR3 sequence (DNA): TGTGCCAGTAGTAGCTTCAACCGGGACACCGACTATGGCTACACCTTC. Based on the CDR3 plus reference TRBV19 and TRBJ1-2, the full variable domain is DGGITQSPKYLFRKEGQNVTLSCEQNLNHDAMYWYRQDPGQGLRLIYYSQIVNDFQKGDIAEGYSVSREKKESFPLTVTSAQKNPTAFYLCASSSFNRDTDYGYTFGSGTRLTVV.

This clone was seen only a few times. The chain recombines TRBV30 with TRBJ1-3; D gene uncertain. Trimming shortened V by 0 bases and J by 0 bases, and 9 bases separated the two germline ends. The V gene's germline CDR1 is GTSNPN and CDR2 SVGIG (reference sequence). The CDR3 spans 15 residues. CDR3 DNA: TGTGCCTGGAGTGTAGGAGAGGACTCTGGAAACACCATATATTTT. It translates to CAWSVGEDSGNTIYF. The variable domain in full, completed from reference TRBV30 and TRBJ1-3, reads SQTIHQWPATLVQPVGSPLSLECTVEGTSNPNLYWYRQAAGRGLQLLFYSVGIGQISSEVPQNLSASRPQDRQFILSSKKLLLSDSGFYLCAWSVGEDSGNTIYFGEGSWLTVV.

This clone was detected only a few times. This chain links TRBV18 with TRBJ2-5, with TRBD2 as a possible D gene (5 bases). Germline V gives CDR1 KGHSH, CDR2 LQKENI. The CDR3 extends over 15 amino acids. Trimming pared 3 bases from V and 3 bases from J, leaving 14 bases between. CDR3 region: CASSPRTGNKETQYF. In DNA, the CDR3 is TGTGCCAGCTCACCTCGGACGGGAAACAAAGAGACCCAGTACTTC.

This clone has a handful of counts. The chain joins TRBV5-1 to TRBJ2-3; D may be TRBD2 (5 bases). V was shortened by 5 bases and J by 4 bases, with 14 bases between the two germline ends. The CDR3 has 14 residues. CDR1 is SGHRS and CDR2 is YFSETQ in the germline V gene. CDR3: CASRYRPEADTQYF. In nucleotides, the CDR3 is TGCGCCAGCAGGTATCGACCGGAGGCAGATACGCAGTATTTT.

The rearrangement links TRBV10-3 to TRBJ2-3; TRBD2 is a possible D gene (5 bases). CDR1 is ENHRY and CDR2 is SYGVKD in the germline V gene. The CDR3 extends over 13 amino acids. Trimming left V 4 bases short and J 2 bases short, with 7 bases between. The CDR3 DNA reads TGTGCCATCAGTGGGGAGAACACAGATACGCAGTATTTT. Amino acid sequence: CAISGENTDTQYF.

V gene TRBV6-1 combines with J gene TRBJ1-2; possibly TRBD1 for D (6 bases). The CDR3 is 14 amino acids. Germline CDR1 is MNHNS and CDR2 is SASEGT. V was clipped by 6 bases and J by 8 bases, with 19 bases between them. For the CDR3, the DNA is TGTGCCAGCAGGGTGGGGGGGGCGAATGACGGCTACACCTTC. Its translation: CASRVGGANDGYTF.

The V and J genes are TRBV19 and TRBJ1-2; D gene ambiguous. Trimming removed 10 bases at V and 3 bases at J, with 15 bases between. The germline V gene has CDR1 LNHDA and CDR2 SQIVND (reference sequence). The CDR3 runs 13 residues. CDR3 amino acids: CATSGWFDYGYTF. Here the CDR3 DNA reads TGTGCCACCTCGGGGTGGTTCGACTATGGCTACACCTTC.

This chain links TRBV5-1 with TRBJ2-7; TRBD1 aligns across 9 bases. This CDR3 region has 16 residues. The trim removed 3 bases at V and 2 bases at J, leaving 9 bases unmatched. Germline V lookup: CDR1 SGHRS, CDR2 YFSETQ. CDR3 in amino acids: CASSWTGAGMPYEQYF. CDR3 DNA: TGCGCCAGCAGCTGGACAGGGGCGGGGATGCCCTACGAGCAGTACTTC.

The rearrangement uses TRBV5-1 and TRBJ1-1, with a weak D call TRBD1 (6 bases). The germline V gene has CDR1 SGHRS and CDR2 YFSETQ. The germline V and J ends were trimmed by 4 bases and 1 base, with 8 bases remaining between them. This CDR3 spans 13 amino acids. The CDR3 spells CASSKDRNTEAFF. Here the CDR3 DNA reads TGCGCCAGCAGCAAGGACAGGAACACTGAAGCTTTCTTT.

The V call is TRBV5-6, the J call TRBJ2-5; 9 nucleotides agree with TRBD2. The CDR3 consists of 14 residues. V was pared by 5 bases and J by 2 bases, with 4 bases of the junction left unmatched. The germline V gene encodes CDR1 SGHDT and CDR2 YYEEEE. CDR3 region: CASSLTSGQETQYF. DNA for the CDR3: TGTGCCAGCAGTCTCACTAGCGGGCAAGAGACCCAGTACTTC. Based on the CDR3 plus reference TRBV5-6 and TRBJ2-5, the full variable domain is DAGVTQSPTHLIKTRGQQVTLRCSPKSGHDTVSWYQQALGQGPQFIFQYYEEEERQRGNFPDRFSGHQFPNYSSELNVNALLLGDSALYLCASSLTSGQETQYFGPGTRLLVL.

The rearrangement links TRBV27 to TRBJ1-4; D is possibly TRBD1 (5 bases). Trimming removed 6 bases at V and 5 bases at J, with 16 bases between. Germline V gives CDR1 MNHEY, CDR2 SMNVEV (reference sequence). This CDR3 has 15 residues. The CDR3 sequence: CASSPRQGMNEKLFF. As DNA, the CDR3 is TGTGCCAGCAGCCCACGGCAGGGAATGAATGAAAAACTGTTTTTT. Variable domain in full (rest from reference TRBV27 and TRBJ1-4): EAQVTQNPRYLITVTGKKLTVTCSQNMNHEYMSWYRQDPGLGLRQIYYSMNVEVTDKGDVPEGYKVSRKEKRNFPLILESPSPNQTSLYFCASSPRQGMNEKLFFGSGTQLSVL.

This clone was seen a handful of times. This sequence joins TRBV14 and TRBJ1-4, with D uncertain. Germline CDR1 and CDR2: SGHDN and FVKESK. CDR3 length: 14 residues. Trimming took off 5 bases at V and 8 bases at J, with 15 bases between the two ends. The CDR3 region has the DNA TGTGCCAGCAGCGCCCAATATGTGAGCGAAAAACTGTTTTTT. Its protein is CASSAQYVSEKLFF.

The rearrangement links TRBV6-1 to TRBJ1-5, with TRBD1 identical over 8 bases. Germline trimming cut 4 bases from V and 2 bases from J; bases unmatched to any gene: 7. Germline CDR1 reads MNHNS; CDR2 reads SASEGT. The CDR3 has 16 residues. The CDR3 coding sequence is TGTGCCAGCAGTGGATGGACAGGGAATGGCAATCAGCCCCAGCATTTT. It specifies CASSGWTGNGNQPQHF.

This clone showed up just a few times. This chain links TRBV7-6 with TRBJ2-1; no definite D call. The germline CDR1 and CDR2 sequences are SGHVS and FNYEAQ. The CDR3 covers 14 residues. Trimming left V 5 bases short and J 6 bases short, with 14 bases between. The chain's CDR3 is CASSLNDNRNEQFF. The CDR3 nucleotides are TGTGCCAGCAGCCTAAACGACAACCGCAATGAGCAGTTCTTC.

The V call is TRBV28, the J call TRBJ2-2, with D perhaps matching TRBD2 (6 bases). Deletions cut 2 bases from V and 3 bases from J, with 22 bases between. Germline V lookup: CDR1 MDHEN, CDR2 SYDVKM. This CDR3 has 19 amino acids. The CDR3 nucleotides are TGTGCCAGCAGTTTAATCTCCTTCGGGAGCAACGGGTACACCGGGGAGCTGTTTTTT. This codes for CASSLISFGSNGYTGELFF.